Following are 25 T cell receptor beta chains from one sample sequenced in a study of blood T cell repertoires in COVID-19. The protocol was immunoSEQ multiplex PCR, while the TCRdb copy is restricted to in-frame clones and leaves out a portion. The sample has approximately 150,000 clones, roughly nine tenths seen once; the top ten hold about 5%. Source material: peripheral blood. All receptors come from a human donor in a cohort sampled during active COVID-19.

The chain is built from TRBV7-3 and TRBJ2-7, with TRBD2 matching over 9 bases. CDR3 length equals 14 residues. Germline V gene lookup returns CDR1 SGHTA and CDR2 FQGTGA. V trimming: 3 bases; J trimming: 1 base; junction bases outside the gene matches: 1. For the CDR3, the DNA is TGTGCCAGCAGCTTTAGCGGGGGTTCCTACGAGCAGTACTTC. Its translation: CASSFSGGSYEQYF.

V and J are TRBV30 and TRBJ1-5; TRBD1 is a possible D gene (6 bases). Germline V gene data show CDR1 as GTSNPN and CDR2 as SVGIG (reference sequence). The CDR3 extends over 15 amino acids. V lost 0 bases, J lost 6 bases, and 15 bases lay in between. CDR3 residues: CAWSVLGGRGQPQHF. As DNA, the CDR3 is TGTGCCTGGAGTGTACTAGGGGGTCGGGGTCAGCCCCAGCATTTT.

CDR3 DNA: TGTGCCAGTAGTCTTGGGACAGTCGATGGCTACACCTTC. Translation: CASSLGTVDGYTF. This chain connects TRBV19 to TRBJ1-2, with 7 bases identical to TRBD1. Germline V gene lookup returns CDR1 LNHDA and CDR2 SQIVND (reference sequence). Germline trimming cut 5 bases from V and 6 bases from J; bases unmatched to any gene: 6. The CDR3 spans 13 residues.

The chain carries TRBV12-5 and TRBJ2-3, with a tentative D call TRBD1 (6 bases). This CDR3 has 13 residues. CDR1 is LGHNT and CDR2 is FRNRAP in the germline V gene. V was shortened by 0 bases and J by 8 bases, with 9 bases between the two germline ends. Here the CDR3 reads CASGLVLGGTQYF. The CDR3 DNA sequence: TGTGCTAGTGGTTTGGTACTAGGGGGTACGCAGTATTTT.

This clone was found once. The chain joins TRBV6-1 to TRBJ1-5, with 10 positions matching TRBD1. The CDR3 is 16 residues long. The J segment lost 2 bases and the V segment lost 4 bases, leaving 5 bases of the junction unmatched. Germline CDR1 is MNHNS and CDR2 is SASEGT. The DNA for the CDR3 is TGTGCCAGCAGTGCGACAGGGGGCCGGGGCAATCAGCCCCAGCATTTT. Translating it yields CASSATGGRGNQPQHF.

The chain joins TRBV11-2 to TRBJ2-7; TRBD2 agrees at 7 bases. V lost 1 base and J lost 2; bases outside the gene matches: 2. The CDR3 extends over 14 amino acids. Per the germline V gene, CDR1 is SGHAT and CDR2 is FQNNGV. Here the CDR3 reads CASSLGTSAYEQYF. The CDR3 DNA sequence: TGTGCCAGCAGCTTAGGGACTAGTGCCTACGAGCAGTACTTC.

The rearrangement links TRBV28 to TRBJ2-5, with 7 bases matching TRBD1. V was pared by 4 bases and J by 5 bases, with 7 bases of the junction left unmatched. The germline CDR1 and CDR2 sequences are MDHEN and SYDVKM. This CDR3 is built from 14 residues. CDR3 protein: CASSSRTGRETQYF. The CDR3 region has the DNA TGTGCCAGCAGTTCAAGGACAGGTCGGGAGACCCAGTACTTC. Full variable domain (remainder filled in from reference TRBV28 and TRBJ2-5): DVKVTQSSRYLVKRTGEKVFLECVQDMDHENMFWYRQDPGLGLRLIYFSYDVKMKEKGDIPEGYSVSREKKERFSLILESASTNQTSMYLCASSSRTGRETQYFGPGTRLLVL.

The rearrangement links TRBV18 to TRBJ2-5, with D unresolved. Germline-derived CDR1 and CDR2 are KGHSH and LQKENI. There are 13 residues in the CDR3. The ends were cut back, 1 base at V and 3 bases at J, with 6 bases in the middle. In DNA, the CDR3 is TGTGCCAGCTCACCACGGTCGGAAGAGACCCAGTACTTC. It translates to CASSPRSEETQYF.

CDR3 nucleotides: TGTGCCAGCAGCAAATTGGTCGCGACAGACCCAAATGAAAAACTGTTTTTT. This sequence encodes CASSKLVATDPNEKLFF. The chain links TRBV21-1 to TRBJ1-4; the table's D call, TRBD1, was not checked against the DNA. TRBV21-1 is termed a pseudogene. The CDR3 runs 17 residues.

The J gene is TRBJ1-1, the V gene TRBV3-1 (or the pseudogene TRBV3-2), with 7 bases that match TRBD1. The CDR3 contains 14 residues. Germline V gives CDR1 LGHDT, CDR2 YNNKEL (reference sequence). V was clipped by 1 base and J by 4 bases; unmatched bases: 3. This CDR3 reads CASSQAGGGTEAFF. The CDR3 DNA follows: TGTGCCAGCAGCCAAGCAGGGGGAGGCACTGAAGCTTTCTTT.

This CDR3 reads CASGDFNEQFF. The CDR3 DNA sequence: TGTGCCAGCGGGGACTTCAATGAGCAGTTCTTC. The genes are TRBV9 and TRBJ2-1; possibly TRBD2 for D (6 bases). CDR1 and CDR2 from the germline V gene are SGDLS and YYNGEE. CDR3 length: 11 residues. Deletions cut 7 bases from V and 6 bases from J, with 8 bases between.

This clone showed up just once. Written as DNA, the CDR3 is TGTGCCAGCAGCGTAGAGGGTAGCGGGGGGGAGACCCAGTACTTC. Protein product: CASSVEGSGGETQYF. The chain joins TRBV9 to TRBJ2-5; 10 nucleotides line up with TRBD2. Looked up from germline, CDR1 is SGDLS and CDR2 is YYNGEE. J lost 5 bases, V lost 0 bases, and 4 bases had no gene match. CDR3 length: 15 residues.

This sequence joins TRBV6-6 and TRBJ2-7; 12 positions match TRBD2. This CDR3 is built from 15 residues. CDR1 and CDR2 from the germline V gene are MNHNY and SVGAGI (reference sequence). V lost 0 bases, J lost 5 bases, and 2 bases stayed unmatched. The CDR3, as DNA: TGTGCCAGCAGTTACTCAAGACTAGCGGGGGACGAGCAGTACTTC. Translating gives CASSYSRLAGDEQYF.

This clone was counted a single time. CDR3 sequence: CASSGRGSAEAFF. The CDR3, as DNA: TGTGCCAGCAGCGGCAGGGGTTCGGCTGAAGCTTTCTTT. J is TRBJ1-1 and V is TRBV9, with D possibly TRBD1 on 6 matching bases. CDR1 is SGDLS and CDR2 is YYNGEE in the germline V gene. CDR3 length equals 13 residues. The V and J ends lost 3 bases and 6 bases respectively, with 12 bases between them.

A remark on this clone: The same CDR3 is also encoded by other DNA sequences in this sample. The rearrangement links TRBV11-3 to TRBJ1-1, with a possible D match to TRBD1 (6 bases). Germline CDR1 and CDR2: SGHNT and YENEEA. Trimming removed 3 bases from V and 5 bases from J, with 16 bases in between. The CDR3 has 15 amino acids. CDR3 coding DNA: TGTGCCAGCAGCTTGGGGGGGGCGCGAGGGACTGAAGCTTTCTTT. It is translated as CASSLGGARGTEAFF.

The V and J genes are TRBV20-1 and TRBJ2-7, with TRBD2 identical over 10 bases. The CDR3 runs to 14 residues. The V and J ends lost 3 bases and 6 bases, in that order; junction bases with no gene match: 8. Germline values: CDR1 DFQATT, CDR2 SNEGSKA (reference sequence). The CDR3 DNA reads TGCAGTGCTAGTATGACTAGCGGGTTGGGCGAGCAGTACTTC. Translating it yields CSASMTSGLGEQYF.

The gene calls are TRBV11-3 and TRBJ2-7; 8 nucleotides match TRBD1. The CDR3 is 14 amino acids. CDR1 is SGHNT, CDR2 YENEEA, per germline. After removal of 4 bases from V and 5 bases from J, the junction contained 7 bases not matched to a gene. Here the CDR3 DNA reads TGTGCCAGCAGCTCGGACAGGGAAGAGGACGAGCAGTACTTC. This sequence encodes CASSSDREEDEQYF.

This clone came up a few times. The chain couples TRBV7-6 to TRBJ2-7; 10 bases line up with TRBD2. Germline V gene data show CDR1 as SGHVS and CDR2 as FNYEAQ. Germline trimming cut 5 bases from V and 0 bases from J; bases unmatched to any gene: 4. The CDR3 length is 15 residues. CDR3 in amino acids: CASSLSGGVSYEQYF. In DNA form, the CDR3 reads TGTGCCAGCAGCCTGAGCGGGGGGGTCTCCTACGAGCAGTACTTC.

The table lists this clone with a count of one. The chain uses TRBV2 and TRBJ2-1; 11 positions match TRBD2. Trimming at V came to 2 bases and at J to 7 bases, leaving 7 bases not matched to a gene. In germline, CDR1 is SNHLY, CDR2 FYNNEI. The CDR3 runs 16 residues. The DNA for the CDR3 is TGTGCCAGCAGTGAACCCGCACTAGCGGGAGATAATGAGCAGTTCTTC. It specifies CASSEPALAGDNEQFF.

The V gene is TRBV7-2, the J gene TRBJ1-2; 7 bases fit TRBD1. The V gene end was trimmed by 5 bases and the J gene end by 0 bases; junction bases not matched to a gene: 6. The CDR3 consists of 15 residues. Germline values: CDR1 SGHTA, CDR2 FQGNSA. The CDR3 bases are TGTGCCAGCAGCCACCCGGGACAGCCTAACTATGGCTACACCTTC. As protein: CASSHPGQPNYGYTF.

This rearrangement joins TRBV5-1 to TRBJ2-3; possible D gene TRBD2, 6 bases. This CDR3 comprises 15 residues. Germline lookup yields CDR1 SGHRS and CDR2 YFSETQ. V was pared by 3 bases and J by 1 base, with 12 bases between. CDR3 in amino acids: CASSSGSGGTDTQYF. The CDR3, as DNA: TGCGCCAGCAGCTCCGGATCGGGGGGCACAGATACGCAGTATTTT.

The chain combines TRBV3-1 (or the pseudogene TRBV3-2) with TRBJ1-2; a possible D gene is TRBD1 (5 bases). Trimming removed 5 bases from V and 0 bases from J, with 13 bases in between. CDR3 length equals 15 residues. Germline lookup yields CDR1 LGHDT and CDR2 YNNKEL (reference sequence). The CDR3 DNA is TGTGCCAGCAGCTATTTCGGGACTGCTAACTATGGCTACACCTTC. Its protein product is CASSYFGTANYGYTF.

V gene TRBV7-2 combines with J gene TRBJ2-2, with D tentatively TRBD1 (5 bases). This CDR3 is built from 15 residues. The germline V and J ends were trimmed by 6 bases and 6 bases, with 17 bases remaining between them. Germline V lookup: CDR1 SGHTA, CDR2 FQGNSA. The chain's CDR3 is CASRPTAVGPGELFF. The CDR3 coding sequence is TGTGCCAGCAGACCCACCGCGGTGGGGCCCGGGGAGCTGTTTTTT.

The V gene is TRBV3-1 (or the pseudogene TRBV3-2), the J gene TRBJ2-1, with 8 bases matching TRBD2. Germline lookup yields CDR1 LGHDT and CDR2 YNNKEL (reference sequence). V was clipped by 1 base and J by 9 bases; unmatched bases: 11. The CDR3 consists of 16 residues. The CDR3: CASSQGDPGGPGEQFF. The DNA of the CDR3 is TGTGCCAGCAGCCAAGGGGATCCGGGAGGGCCGGGTGAGCAGTTCTTC.

The CDR3 nucleotides read TGTGCCAGCAGAAGACAGGGGGCCTCAACTAATGAAAAACTGTTTTTT. Residues: CASRRQGASTNEKLFF. The J gene is TRBJ1-4, the V gene TRBV2; TRBD1 matches at 10 bases. The CDR3 covers 16 residues. V shed 6 bases, J shed 0 bases, and the junction held 4 bases outside the gene matches. CDR1 and CDR2 from the germline V gene are SNHLY and FYNNEI. The complete variable domain, with remaining parts taken from reference TRBV2 and TRBJ1-4, reads EPEVTQTPSHQVTQMGQEVILRCVPISNHLYFYWYRQILGQKVEFLVSFYNNEISEKSEIFDDQFSVERPDGSNFTLKIRSTKLEDSAMYFCASRRQGASTNEKLFFGSGTQLSVL.